The present TCR beta chain was sequenced within a study of blood T cells in healthy people across ages. With a J-beta primer mix and a sample-barcoded 5' primer, a second PCR ran 7 to 11 cycles. TCRdb ran MiXCR on the 5' RACE reads and lists one entry per CDR3 protein. Of 1.5 million to 2 million distinct CDR3 sequences listed, approximately 32% are singletons. The CDR3 has 13 residues. Germline V gives CDR1 GTSNPN, CDR2 SVGIG (reference sequence). V shed 5 bases, J shed 0 bases, and the junction held 0 bases outside the gene matches. The sequence was obtained from a woman in her 30s in good health. The rearrangement links TRBV30 to TRBJ1-5, with 8 bases that match TRBD1. The sequencing sample was made of blood. DNA of the CDR3: TGTGCCTGGGGACAGGGTAGCAATCAGCCCCAGCATTTT. Translating gives CAWGQGSNQPQHF.